This TCR beta chain was sequenced during a study of T cells and copy number aberrations in small-cell lung cancer. Every patient either smoked or had heavy second-hand smoke exposure. Here immunoSEQ multiplex PCR was the method, and the copy in TCRdb shows in-frame clones only, minus some. The table has approximately 500 clones, about 96% seen once. With respect to this clone: Antigen unknown.

V was shortened by 1 base and J by 3 bases, with 10 bases between the two germline ends. The CDR3 runs 14 residues. Germline CDR1 and CDR2: LGHNA and YNFKEQ. Study findings and constraints: Due to few samples, these findings require validation. Tumor T-cell density, richness and clonality fell with copy number aberration burden. Between roughly 79.9-97.7% of clones were confined to one tumor region.

The sample comprised tumor tissue. This TCR was recovered from a man aged 45 to 65 with small cell lung cancer. The rearrangement joins TRBV4-2 to TRBJ2-7, with D possibly TRBD2 on 6 matching bases. The CDR3 loop is CASSQVGGNYEQYF. CDR3 nucleotide sequence: TGTGCCAGCAGCCAAGTCGGAGGGAACTACGAGCAGTACTTC.